Shown below are 13 T cell receptor beta chains from a single sample sequenced in a study of blood T cell repertoires in COVID-19 (dated by TCRdb to 2018 to 2021). Libraries were built with the immunoSEQ multiplex PCR assay. The table was pulled from immuneACCESS by TCRdb, which kept in-frame rearrangements only. Such tables lose some clones; where checked, under half of the loss comes from unresolved V genes, and the rest has no known cause. Here the sample has fewer than 150,000 clones; around 83% occur a single time. Jointly, the top ten make up 15% to 20% of the sample. Source material: PBMCs or T cells enriched from blood (not recorded which). These receptors were taken from a man aged 25-45 years who had recovered from COVID-19.

The V call is TRBV4-2, the J call TRBJ2-1, with no clear D. Germline V gene sequence: CDR1 LGHNA, CDR2 YNFKEQ. The V end lost 0 bases, the J end lost 0 bases, and 6 bases lay between the germline ends. The CDR3 runs 15 residues. The CDR3 DNA sequence: TGTGCCAGCAGCCAAGAGTGGAGCTCCTACAATGAGCAGTTCTTC. It translates to CASSQEWSSYNEQFF.

The chain carries TRBV10-1 and TRBJ2-1; TRBD2 matches 9 bases. CDR3 size: 18 residues. Germline V gene lookup returns CDR1 WNHNN and CDR2 SYGVQD (reference sequence). V shed 2 bases and J 5 bases; nucleotides not matched to a gene: 13. For the CDR3, the DNA is TGCGCCAGCAGTGAGCGACTAGCGGATGGATCCCTAAACAATGAGCAGTTCTTC. Amino acids: CASSERLADGSLNNEQFF.

The rearrangement joins TRBV19 to TRBJ1-2; D ambiguous. The CDR3 contains 14 residues. Germline V lookup: CDR1 LNHDA, CDR2 SQIVND (reference sequence). The germline V and J ends were trimmed by 0 bases and 8 bases, with 13 bases remaining between them. CDR3 loop: CASSIDQGVGGYTF. The CDR3 bases are TGTGCCAGTAGTATAGATCAAGGAGTCGGAGGCTACACCTTC.

The genes are TRBV29-1 and TRBJ2-1; D not certain. CDR1 and CDR2 from the germline V gene are SQVTM and ANQGSEA. This CDR3 is built from 10 residues. Deletions cut 1 base from V and 10 bases from J, with 5 bases between. CDR3 DNA: TGCAGCGTTGAAGTAACAGAGCAGTTCTTC. Protein: CSVEVTEQFF.

The chain recombines TRBV6-2 or TRBV6-3 with TRBJ2-1; weak D call: TRBD2 (5 bases). Germline CDR1 and CDR2: MNHEY and SVGEGT. V gave up 5 bases and J gave up 10 bases, with 9 bases separating them. The CDR3 runs 11 residues. The CDR3 DNA reads TGTGCCAGCAGTAGAGAGCGGGAGCAGTTCTTC. This encodes CASSREREQFF.

The rearrangement uses TRBV30 and TRBJ1-1; D may be TRBD1 (5 bases). The CDR3 runs to 13 residues. CDR1 and CDR2 from the germline V gene are GTSNPN and SVGIG (reference sequence). V shed 1 base and J shed 8 bases, with 14 bases lying between them. The CDR3 DNA is TGTGCCTGGAGTGGCAGGGCCGACGGGGAAGCTTTCTTT. It specifies CAWSGRADGEAFF. The full variable domain, in which reference TRBV30 and TRBJ1-1 provide the parts outside the CDR3, is SQTIHQWPATLVQPVGSPLSLECTVEGTSNPNLYWYRQAAGRGLQLLFYSVGIGQISSEVPQNLSASRPQDRQFILSSKKLLLSDSGFYLCAWSGRADGEAFFGQGTRLTVV.

There are a few counts of this clone. The rearrangement uses TRBV11-2 and TRBJ1-3; D gene ambiguous. CDR1 is SGHAT and CDR2 is FQNNGV in the germline V gene. This CDR3 comprises 16 residues. V was pared by 0 bases and J by 4 bases, with 13 bases between. DNA of the CDR3: TGTGCCAGCAGCTTAGATTTGTCCAGGCCCGGAAACACCATATATTTT. Protein: CASSLDLSRPGNTIYF.

V gene TRBV7-9 combines with J gene TRBJ2-1; TRBD1 matches 7 bases. From germline, CDR1 is SEHNR and CDR2 FQNEAQ (reference sequence). This CDR3 comprises 16 residues. V dropped 0 bases and J dropped 0; count of bases not matched to a gene: 2. The DNA of the CDR3 is TGTGCCAGCAGCTTAGCGGCAGGGGGCTCCTACAATGAGCAGTTCTTC. Translation gives CASSLAAGGSYNEQFF.

The V call is TRBV10-1, the J call TRBJ2-1; 7 bases are shared with TRBD2. CDR3 length: 15 amino acids. Trimming at V came to 2 bases and at J to 6 bases, leaving 7 bases not matched to a gene. The V gene's germline CDR1 is WNHNN and CDR2 SYGVQD (reference sequence). The CDR3 sequence: CASSERLADLNEQFF. The DNA of the CDR3 is TGCGCCAGCAGTGAGCGCCTAGCGGACCTCAATGAGCAGTTCTTC.

This clone was seen only once. The rearrangement uses TRBV29-1 and TRBJ2-1, with D possibly matching TRBD1 (6 bases). The CDR3 runs to 12 residues. Germline CDR1 reads SQVTM; CDR2 reads ANQGSEA. Deletions cut 8 bases from V and 8 bases from J, with 16 bases between. The CDR3 loop reads CSPWTESHEQFF. The DNA for the CDR3 is TGCAGCCCTTGGACAGAGAGTCATGAGCAGTTCTTC.

The rearrangement links TRBV20-1 to TRBJ1-2; D is ambiguous. Germline V CDR1 and CDR2: DFQATT, SNEGSKA (reference sequence). This CDR3 region has 11 residues. CDR3 sequence reads: CSLSGSYGYTF. The CDR3 bases are TGCTCGTTGTCGGGGAGCTATGGCTACACCTTC.

The chain's CDR3 is CATHSAYEQYF. The CDR3 nucleotides are TGTGCCACCCACAGTGCCTACGAGCAGTACTTC. V and J are TRBV6-5 and TRBJ2-7; the D is unclear. Germline CDR1 reads MNHEY; CDR2 reads SVGAGI. The CDR3 spans 11 residues. V lost 10 bases, J lost 2 bases, and 9 bases lay in between.

The chain joins TRBV18 to TRBJ1-5, with unresolved D. The CDR3 is 14 amino acids. CDR1 is KGHSH, CDR2 LQKENI, per germline. With 6 bases removed from V and 5 bases from J, the gap between germline ends came to 14 bases. In nucleotides, the CDR3 is TGTGCCAGCTCTCCTACAGACGGGGATCAGCCCCAGCATTTT. Protein product: CASSPTDGDQPQHF.